This T cell receptor beta chain was identified in a study of T cells in Graves' hyperthyroidism and ophthalmopathy. TCR beta CDR3 sequences were amplified from RNA transcripts. Primed by the HTBI set, a first-round RT-PCR was run on the TCR CDR3. Via MiXCR, TCRdb re-called the multiplex PCR reads, giving one row per CDR3 protein. This sample has approximately 600,000 distinct CDR3 sequences; 11% to 15% occur once, and the top ten carry 5.8%. A sample of blood taken at first hyperthyroidism diagnosis preceded any ophthalmopathy symptoms. The table lists this clonotype with many counts. Its specificity is unknown. The CDR3 consists of 13 residues. Germline CDR1 is MDHEN and CDR2 is SYDVKM. V lost 2 bases and J lost 6; bases outside the gene matches: 4. Study observations and caveats: Ophthalmopathy and stable hyperthyroidism were told apart by a 13 V-J model. The model foresaw ophthalmopathy a median roughly 6 months prior to onset. Most clonotypes expanded in the thyroid (above 0.001) were also present in blood.

This clonotype was obtained from a woman in her 30s with Graves' hyperthyroidism that later progressed to Graves' ophthalmopathy. The chain couples TRBV28 to TRBJ2-7; 7 nucleotides match TRBD1. The sample comprised blood. Written as DNA, the CDR3 is TGTGCCAGCAGTTTAACAGGGGTTCGCGAGCAGTACTTC. This codes for CASSLTGVREQYF.